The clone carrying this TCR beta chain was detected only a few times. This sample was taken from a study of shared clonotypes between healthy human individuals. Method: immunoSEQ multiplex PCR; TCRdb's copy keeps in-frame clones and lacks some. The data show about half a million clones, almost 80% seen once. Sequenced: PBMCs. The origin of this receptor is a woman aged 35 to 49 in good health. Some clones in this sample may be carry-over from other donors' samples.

CDR3 amino acids: CAWRGSYNSPLHF. In nucleotides, the CDR3 is TGTGCCTGGAGGGGCTCCTATAATTCACCCCTCCACTTT. The V call is TRBV30, the J call TRBJ1-6; no clear D gene. Looked up from germline, CDR1 is GTSNPN and CDR2 is SVGIG (reference sequence). Trimming stripped 3 bases from V and 0 bases from J, with 3 bases between. The CDR3 extends over 13 amino acids. The full variable domain, rest sourced from reference TRBV30 and TRBJ1-6, is SQTIHQWPATLVQPVGSPLSLECTVEGTSNPNLYWYRQAAGRGLQLLFYSVGIGQISSEVPQNLSASRPQDRQFILSSKKLLLSDSGFYLCAWRGSYNSPLHFGNGTRLTVT.